These T cell receptor beta chains were read from a single sample in a study of T cells in Graves' hyperthyroidism and ophthalmopathy. A single record per CDR3 protein comes from TCRdb applying MiXCR to the multiplex PCR reads. The sample lists approximately 260,000 distinct CDR3 sequences, nearly 15% occurring once. Specimen: blood. The receptors originated from a woman in her fifties or sixties with Graves' hyperthyroidism that later progressed to Graves' ophthalmopathy. Both conserved end residues are trimmed from each CDR3.

v_call cdr3_aa
TRBV2 ASSQSGQIFHNEQF
TRBV6-1 ASSVRDNQPQH
TRBV7-9 ASSSPSKGRYTDTQY
TRBV12-3/TRBV12-4 ASSFPPYRGNTEAF
TRBV7-3 ASSHGHMDTEAF
TRBV5-1 ASSLGSNYGYT
TRBV27 ASSLGMGGNYEQY
TRBV11-2 ASSPPDGGVETQY
TRBV6-1 ASSESFAGTVNQPQH
TRBV6-2/TRBV6-3 ASSYLLMNTEAF
TRBV2 ARETDRRQETQY
TRBV28 ASNTRTSGSTGELF